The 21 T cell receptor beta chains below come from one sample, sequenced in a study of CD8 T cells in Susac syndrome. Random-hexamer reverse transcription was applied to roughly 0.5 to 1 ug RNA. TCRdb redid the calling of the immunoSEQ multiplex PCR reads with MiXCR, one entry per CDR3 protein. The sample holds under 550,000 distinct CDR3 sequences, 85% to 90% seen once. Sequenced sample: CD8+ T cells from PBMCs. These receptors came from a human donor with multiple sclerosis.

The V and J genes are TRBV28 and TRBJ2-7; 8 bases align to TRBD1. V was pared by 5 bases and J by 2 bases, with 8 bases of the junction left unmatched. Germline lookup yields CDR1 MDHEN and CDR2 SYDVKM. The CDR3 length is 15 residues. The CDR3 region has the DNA TGTGCCAGCAGTCTCATGGGACAGGTGGCCTACGAGCAGTACTTC. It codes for CASSLMGQVAYEQYF.

This chain's CDR3 is CATVAGPQETQYF. DNA for the CDR3: TGTGCCACCGTAGCGGGCCCTCAAGAGACCCAGTACTTC. The J gene is TRBJ2-5, the V gene TRBV5-4, with 7 bases identical to TRBD2. V shed 9 bases and J 2 bases; nucleotides not matched to a gene: 7. This CDR3 has 13 amino acids. Germline V gives CDR1 SGHNT, CDR2 YYREEE (reference sequence).

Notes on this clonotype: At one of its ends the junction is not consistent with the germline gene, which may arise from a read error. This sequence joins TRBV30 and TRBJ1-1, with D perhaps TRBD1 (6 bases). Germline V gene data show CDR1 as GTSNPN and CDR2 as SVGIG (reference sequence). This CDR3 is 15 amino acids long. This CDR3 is CARSETGSMNTEAFF. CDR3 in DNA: TGTGCCCGGAGTGAAACAGGGAGCATGAACACTGAAGCTTTCTTT.

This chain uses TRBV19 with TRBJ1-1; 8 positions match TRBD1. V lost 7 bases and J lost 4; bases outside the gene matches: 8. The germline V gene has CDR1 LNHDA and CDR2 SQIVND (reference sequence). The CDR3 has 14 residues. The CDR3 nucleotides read TGTGCCAGTATTGGTGGCAGGGGGCCCACTGAAGCTTTCTTT. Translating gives CASIGGRGPTEAFF.

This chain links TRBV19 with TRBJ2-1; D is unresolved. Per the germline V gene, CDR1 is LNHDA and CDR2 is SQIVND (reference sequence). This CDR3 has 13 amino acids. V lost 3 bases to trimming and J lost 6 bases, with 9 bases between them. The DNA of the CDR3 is TGTGCCAGTAGTATTCGACTTTTCAATGAGCAGTTCTTC. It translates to CASSIRLFNEQFF.

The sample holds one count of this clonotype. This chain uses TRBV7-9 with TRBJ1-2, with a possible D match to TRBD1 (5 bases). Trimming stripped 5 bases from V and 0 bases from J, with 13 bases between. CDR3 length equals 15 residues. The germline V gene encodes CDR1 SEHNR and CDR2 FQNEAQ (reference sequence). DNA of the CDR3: TGTGCCAGCAGCCCCCGGGACGGAGCTAACTATGGCTACACCTTC. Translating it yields CASSPRDGANYGYTF.

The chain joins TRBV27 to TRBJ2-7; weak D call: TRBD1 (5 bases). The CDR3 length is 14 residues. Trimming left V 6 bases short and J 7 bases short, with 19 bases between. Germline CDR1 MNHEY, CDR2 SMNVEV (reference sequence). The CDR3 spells CASSWGTDLGEQYF. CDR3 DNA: TGTGCCAGCAGCTGGGGCACAGACCTAGGTGAGCAGTACTTC.

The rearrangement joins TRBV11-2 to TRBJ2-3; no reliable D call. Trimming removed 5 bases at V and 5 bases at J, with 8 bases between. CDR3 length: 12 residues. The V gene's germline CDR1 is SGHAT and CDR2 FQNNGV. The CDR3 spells CASSGMVDTQYF. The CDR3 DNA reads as TGTGCCAGCAGCGGTATGGTAGATACGCAGTATTTT.

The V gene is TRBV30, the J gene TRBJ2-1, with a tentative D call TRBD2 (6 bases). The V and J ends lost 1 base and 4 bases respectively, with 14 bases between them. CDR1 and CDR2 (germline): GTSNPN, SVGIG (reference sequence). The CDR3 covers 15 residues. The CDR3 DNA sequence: TGTGCCTGGAGTGGGGACTTACAACTTTACAATGAGCAGTTCTTC. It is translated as CAWSGDLQLYNEQFF.

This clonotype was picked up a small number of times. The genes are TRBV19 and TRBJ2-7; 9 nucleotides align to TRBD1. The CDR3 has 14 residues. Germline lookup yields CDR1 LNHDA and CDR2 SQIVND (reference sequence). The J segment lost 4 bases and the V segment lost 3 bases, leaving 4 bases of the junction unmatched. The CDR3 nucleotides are TGTGCCAGTAGTATCACAGGGGGCAATTACGAGCAGTACTTC. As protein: CASSITGGNYEQYF.

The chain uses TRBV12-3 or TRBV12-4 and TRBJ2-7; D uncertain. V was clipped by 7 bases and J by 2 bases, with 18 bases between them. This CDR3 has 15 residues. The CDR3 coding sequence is TGTGCCAGCACCAATCCCTCTATTTCGACCTACGAGCAGTACTTC. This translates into CASTNPSISTYEQYF.

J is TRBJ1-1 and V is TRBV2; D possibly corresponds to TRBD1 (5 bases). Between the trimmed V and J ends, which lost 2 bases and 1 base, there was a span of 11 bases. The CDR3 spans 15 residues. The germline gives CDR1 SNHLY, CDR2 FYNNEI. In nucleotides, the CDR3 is TGTGCCAGCAGTGAACTCCGGGGGGGGAACACTGAAGCTTTCTTT. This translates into CASSELRGGNTEAFF.

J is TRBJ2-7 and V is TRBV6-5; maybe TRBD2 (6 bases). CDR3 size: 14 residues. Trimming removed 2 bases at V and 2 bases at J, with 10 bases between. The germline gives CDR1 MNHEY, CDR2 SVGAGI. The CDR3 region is CASSYGGATYEQYF. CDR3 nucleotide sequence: TGTGCCAGCAGTTACGGCGGGGCAACCTACGAGCAGTACTTC.

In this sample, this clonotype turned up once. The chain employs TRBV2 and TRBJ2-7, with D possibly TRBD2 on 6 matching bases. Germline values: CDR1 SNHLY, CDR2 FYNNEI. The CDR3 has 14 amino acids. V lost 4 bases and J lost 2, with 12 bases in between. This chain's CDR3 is CASSGSSETYEQYF. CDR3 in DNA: TGTGCCAGCAGTGGGTCTAGCGAGACCTACGAGCAGTACTTC. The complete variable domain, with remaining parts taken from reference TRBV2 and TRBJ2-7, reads EPEVTQTPSHQVTQMGQEVILRCVPISNHLYFYWYRQILGQKVEFLVSFYNNEISEKSEIFDDQFSVERPDGSNFTLKIRSTKLEDSAMYFCASSGSSETYEQYFGPGTRLTVT.

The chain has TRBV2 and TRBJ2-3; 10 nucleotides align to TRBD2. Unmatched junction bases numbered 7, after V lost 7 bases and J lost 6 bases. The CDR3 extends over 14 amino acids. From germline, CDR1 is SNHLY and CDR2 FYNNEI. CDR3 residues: CASIMSGRADTQYF. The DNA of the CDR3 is TGTGCCAGCATTATGAGCGGGAGGGCGGATACGCAGTATTTT. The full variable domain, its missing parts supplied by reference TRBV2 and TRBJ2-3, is EPEVTQTPSHQVTQMGQEVILRCVPISNHLYFYWYRQILGQKVEFLVSFYNNEISEKSEIFDDQFSVERPDGSNFTLKIRSTKLEDSAMYFCASIMSGRADTQYFGPGTRLTVL.

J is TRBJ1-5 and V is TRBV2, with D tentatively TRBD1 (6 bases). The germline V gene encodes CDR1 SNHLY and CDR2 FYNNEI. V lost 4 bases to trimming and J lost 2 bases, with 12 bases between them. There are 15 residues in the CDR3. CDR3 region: CASSGGAQGNQPQHF. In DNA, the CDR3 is TGTGCCAGCAGTGGGGGGGCCCAAGGCAATCAGCCCCAGCATTTT.

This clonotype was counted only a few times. CDR3 coding DNA: TGCGCCAGCAGCCAGGGGACAGGGTTCATGAACACTGAAGCTTTCTTT. Encoded protein: CASSQGTGFMNTEAFF. This chain joins TRBV4-3 and TRBJ1-1; TRBD1 aligns across 9 bases. The CDR3 length is 16 residues. J was trimmed by 0 bases and V by 3 bases; bases with no gene match: 5. CDR1 LGHNA and CDR2 YSLEER come from the germline V gene.

DNA for the CDR3: TGCGCCAGCAGCCAAGACGTAACGGACCAAGCCCCATACGAGCAGTACTTC. As protein: CASSQDVTDQAPYEQYF. This sequence joins TRBV4-1 and TRBJ2-7, with no clear D. CDR3 length: 17 residues. The germline gives CDR1 MGHRA, CDR2 YSYEKL. Trimming took 0 bases from V and 4 from J, leaving 19 bases between them.

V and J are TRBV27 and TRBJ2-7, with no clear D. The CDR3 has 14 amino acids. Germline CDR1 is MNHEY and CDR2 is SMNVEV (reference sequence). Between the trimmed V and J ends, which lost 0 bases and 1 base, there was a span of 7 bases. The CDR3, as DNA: TGTGCCAGCAGTTTATCGTCCCCGTCCTACGAGCAGTACTTC. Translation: CASSLSSPSYEQYF.

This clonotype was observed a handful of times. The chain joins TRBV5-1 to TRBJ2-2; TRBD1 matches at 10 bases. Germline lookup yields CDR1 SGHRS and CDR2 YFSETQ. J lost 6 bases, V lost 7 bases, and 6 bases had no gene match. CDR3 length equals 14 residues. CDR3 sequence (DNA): TGCGCCAGCGCCGGGACAGGGGTTCCCGGGGAGCTGTTTTTT. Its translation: CASAGTGVPGELFF.

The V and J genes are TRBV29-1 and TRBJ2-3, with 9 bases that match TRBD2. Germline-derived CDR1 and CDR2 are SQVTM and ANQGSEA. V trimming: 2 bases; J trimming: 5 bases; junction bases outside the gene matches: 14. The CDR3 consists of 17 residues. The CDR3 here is CSVEPLVAGELGDTQYF. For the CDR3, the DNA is TGCAGCGTTGAACCCCTGGTAGCGGGAGAACTGGGAGATACGCAGTATTTT.